The next 28 T cell receptor beta chains were all read from a single sample in a study of breast tumors, draining lymph nodes, adjacent tissues. Samples came from axillary lymph nodes draining the breast cancer. TCRdb processed the multiplex PCR reads anew with MiXCR; each CDR3 protein has one entry. The table records 170,000 or so distinct CDR3 sequences, 30% to 35% of them present only once. The material sequenced was axillary lymph node tissue. These receptors were obtained from a female donor with breast cancer. Some clones in this sample may be carry-over from other donors' samples.

Ten or more counts support this clonotype. The chain links TRBV7-3 to TRBJ1-6; unclear D gene. The CDR3 contains 14 residues. Trimming shortened V by 2 bases and J by 10 bases, and 12 bases separated the two germline ends. Germline V lookup: CDR1 SGHTA, CDR2 FQGTGA. This CDR3 is CASSLGLSESPLHF. CDR3 DNA: TGTGCCAGCAGCTTAGGCCTGTCTGAGTCACCCCTCCACTTT.

This clonotype was seen many times. The gene calls are TRBV7-9 and TRBJ1-4; D is undetermined. The length of the CDR3 is 15 residues. V lost 0 bases, J lost 0 bases, and 5 bases lay in between. Germline loops: CDR1 SEHNR, CDR2 FQNEAQ (reference sequence). DNA for the CDR3: TGTGCCAGCAGCTTAGCCCAGACAACTAATGAAAAACTGTTTTTT. It yields the protein CASSLAQTTNEKLFF.

Regarding this clonotype: A read error may explain this, as a much larger clone is one base away. This chain joins TRBV14 and TRBJ2-1; D may match TRBD1 or TRBD2 (5 bases each). This CDR3 has 12 amino acids. The germline gives CDR1 SGHDN, CDR2 FVKESK. Trimming shortened V by 10 bases and J by 6 bases, and 13 bases separated the two germline ends. The CDR3 spells CAIMGVFNEQFF. In DNA form, the CDR3 reads TGTGCCATCATGGGGGTTTTCAATGAGCAGTTCTTC.

This clonotype was observed at least ten times. The gene calls are TRBV7-8 and TRBJ2-7, with D uncertain. Deletions cut 2 bases from V and 0 bases from J, with 8 bases between. The CDR3 spans 14 residues. CDR1 SGHVS and CDR2 FQNEAQ come from the germline V gene. The CDR3 coding sequence is TGTGCCAGCAGCTTAACCAGAAGCTCCTACGAGCAGTACTTC. This translates into CASSLTRSSYEQYF.

This clonotype was detected only once. An end of the junction does not agree with germline; a read error may underlie this. V and J are TRBV7-2 and TRBJ2-1; 8 bases line up with TRBD2. CDR3 size: 18 residues. CDR1 SGHTA and CDR2 FQGNSA come from the germline V gene. CDR3 bases: TGTGCCAGCAGCTTACAAACCATGGCGGGAGGACTCTACCATGAGCAGTTCTTC. This sequence encodes CASSLQTMAGGLYHEQFF.

This clonotype occurred many times. V and J are TRBV19 and TRBJ2-7; 10 bases line up with TRBD1. The CDR3 consists of 14 residues. Germline assignment: CDR1 LNHDA and CDR2 SQIVND (reference sequence). Losses at the gene ends were 6 bases for V and 1 base for J; bases not matched to a gene: 3. CDR3 DNA: TGTGCCAGTAGGGACAGGGGGTTTTCCTACGAGCAGTACTTC. It encodes CASRDRGFSYEQYF. Based on the CDR3 plus reference TRBV19 and TRBJ2-7, the full variable domain is DGGITQSPKYLFRKEGQNVTLSCEQNLNHDAMYWYRQDPGQGLRLIYYSQIVNDFQKGDIAEGYSVSREKKESFPLTVTSAQKNPTAFYLCASRDRGFSYEQYFGPGTRLTVT.

In this sample, this clonotype turned up a few times. Given a much more abundant clone one base away, this may be a read error. The final CDR3 position lacks the conserved phenylalanine or tryptophan, pointing to a likely read error. CDR3 in amino acids: CASSQGGEDSEQYL. For the CDR3, the DNA is TGTGCCAGCAGCCAAGGTGGAGAAGACAGTGAGCAGTACCTC. The chain employs TRBV4-2 and TRBJ2-7, with D possibly TRBD1 on 5 matching bases. The CDR3 covers 14 residues. V lost 1 base and J lost 7, with 14 bases in between. CDR1 is LGHNA, CDR2 YNFKEQ, per germline.

There are many counts of this clonotype. DNA of the CDR3: TGTGCCAGCAGCTTCTGGGGCCTTCTCTACGAGCAGTACTTC. Protein product: CASSFWGLLYEQYF. The rearrangement links TRBV5-8 to TRBJ2-7, with D maybe TRBD1 (5 bases). The CDR3 is 14 residues long. Germline V gene lookup returns CDR1 SGHTS and CDR2 YDEGEE. V lost 2 bases, J lost 3 bases, and 12 bases lay in between.

With regard to this clonotype: A much larger clone differs by one base, so this may be a read error. This sequence joins TRBV29-1 and TRBJ2-4, with TRBD1 identical over 7 bases. The J segment lost 10 bases and the V segment lost 4 bases, leaving 4 bases of the junction unmatched. Germline CDR1 is SQVTM and CDR2 is ANQGSEA. The CDR3 consists of 11 residues. CDR3: CSVADRRIQYF. The CDR3 DNA reads as TGCAGCGTTGCGGACAGGAGGATTCAGTACTTC.

This clonotype was detected only a few times. A much larger clone differs from this one at a single base, so this may be a read error. This chain connects TRBV2 to TRBJ2-7; weak D call: TRBD2 (5 bases). Germline V gene sequence: CDR1 SNHLY, CDR2 FYNNEI. The ends were cut back, 6 bases at V and 2 bases at J, with 14 bases in the middle. This CDR3 region has 14 residues. CDR3 in amino acids: CASREANTAYEQYF. CDR3 bases: TGTGCCAGCAGGGAGGCGAACACCGCCTACGAGCAGTACTTC.

This clonotype showed up many times. The J gene is TRBJ1-3, the V gene TRBV10-2; D is unclear. Per germline, CDR1 WSHSY and CDR2 SAAADI. The length of the CDR3 is 15 residues. Deletions cut 8 bases from V and 0 bases from J, with 14 bases between. CDR3 in DNA: TGCGCCAGCGCACCGACGGGAGACTCTGGAAACACCATATATTTT. As protein: CASAPTGDSGNTIYF.

There are many counts of this clonotype. This chain connects TRBV5-1 to TRBJ1-3; D possibly corresponds to TRBD1 (5 bases). The CDR3 length is 14 residues. Trimming took 4 bases from V and 6 from J, leaving 14 bases between them. Per the germline V gene, CDR1 is SGHRS and CDR2 is YFSETQ. CDR3 in DNA: TGCGCCAGCAGCCCGGGGGAAGGGGAAAACACCATATATTTT. It is translated as CASSPGEGENTIYF.

This clonotype has only a few counts. The CDR3 DNA sequence: TGCGCCAGCAGCTTGAGTGCGGGACCCACGTACTCTGGGGCCAACGTCCTGACTTTC. Its protein is CASSLSAGPTYSGANVLTF. This rearrangement joins TRBV5-1 to TRBJ2-6; a weak D match, TRBD2 (6 bases). This CDR3 region has 19 residues. With 1 base removed from V and 0 bases from J, the gap between germline ends came to 17 bases. From germline, CDR1 is SGHRS and CDR2 YFSETQ.

This clonotype showed up many times. J is TRBJ1-6 and V is TRBV6-2 or TRBV6-3, with D unresolved. V lost 0 bases, J lost 8 bases, and 8 bases lay in between. The CDR3 extends over 14 amino acids. The germline CDR1 and CDR2 sequences are MNHEY and SVGEGT. The CDR3 DNA reads TGTGCCAGCAGTTACTCGGCAGAGTATTCACCCCTCCACTTT. It is translated as CASSYSAEYSPLHF.

There are many counts of this clonotype. The gene calls are TRBV6-6 and TRBJ1-2; a weak D match, TRBD1 (6 bases). Trimming cost V 5 bases and J 4 bases, with 17 bases left between them. Germline CDR1 is MNHNY and CDR2 is SVGAGI (reference sequence). The CDR3 is 15 residues long. The CDR3 loop is CASSLAGGRSYGYTF. CDR3 DNA: TGTGCCAGCAGTCTTGCCGGGGGGCGATCCTATGGCTACACCTTC.

This clonotype was observed at least ten times. The chain combines TRBV4-1 with TRBJ2-7, with 8 bases fitting TRBD1. There are 15 residues in the CDR3. The V and J ends lost 3 bases and 2 bases, in that order; junction bases with no gene match: 6. Germline V gene lookup returns CDR1 MGHRA and CDR2 YSYEKL. The CDR3 DNA reads TGCGCCAGCAGCCAGACGGACAGGGCCCCCTACGAGCAGTACTTC. Its translation: CASSQTDRAPYEQYF.

This clonotype has at least ten counts. The J gene is TRBJ2-7, the V gene TRBV7-9; a weak D match, TRBD1 (5 bases). The CDR3 length is 14 residues. Germline V gene data show CDR1 as SEHNR and CDR2 as FQNEAQ (reference sequence). The V end lost 5 bases, the J end lost 0 bases, and 11 bases lay between the germline ends. The CDR3 loop is CASSPIDSSYEQYF. In DNA form, the CDR3 reads TGTGCCAGCAGCCCGATTGACAGCTCCTACGAGCAGTACTTC.

The chain is built from TRBV25-1 and TRBJ1-5, with 9 bases lining up with TRBD1. The CDR3 has 20 amino acids. In germline, CDR1 is MGHDK, CDR2 SYGVNS. The V gene end was trimmed by 5 bases and the J gene end by 2 bases; junction bases not matched to a gene: 19. The CDR3 sequence: CASSLRYYAGDRGGNQPQHF. CDR3 DNA: TGTGCCAGCAGTTTACGGTACTATGCCGGCGACAGGGGGGGCAATCAGCCCCAGCATTTT. The whole variable domain, remainder taken from reference TRBV25-1 and TRBJ1-5, is EADIYQTPRYLVIGTGKKITLECSQTMGHDKMYWYQQDPGMELHLIHYSYGVNSTEKGDLSSESTVSRIRTEHFPLTLESARPSHTSQYLCASSLRYYAGDRGGNQPQHFGDGTRLSIL.

The CDR3 coding sequence is TGCAGTGCTAGAGAGTACGGCGGGGGCACCCGAGATACGCAGTACTTC. Protein sequence: CSAREYGGGTRDTQYF. The chain couples TRBV20-1 to TRBJ2-5; maybe TRBD2 (7 bases). The CDR3 is 16 amino acids. V gave up 0 bases and J gave up 11 bases, with 25 bases separating them. Germline-derived CDR1 and CDR2 are DFQATT and SNEGSKA (reference sequence).

This clonotype appeared a few times. This sequence joins TRBV13 and TRBJ2-1; 15 nucleotides agree with TRBD2. Germline values: CDR1 PRHDT, CDR2 FYEKMQ (reference sequence). The CDR3 has 20 amino acids. Trimming at V came to 5 bases and at J to 5 bases, leaving 16 bases not matched to a gene. The CDR3 here is CASSRTGTSGGNIANNEQFF. The CDR3 coding sequence is TGTGCCAGCAGCCGGACCGGGACTAGCGGGGGGAATATCGCCAACAATGAGCAGTTCTTC. The whole variable domain, remainder taken from reference TRBV13 and TRBJ2-1, is AAGVIQSPRHLIKEKRETATLKCYPIPRHDTVYWYQQGPGQDPQFLISFYEKMQSDKGSIPDRFSAQQFSDYHSELNMSSLELGDSALYFCASSRTGTSGGNIANNEQFFGPGTRLTVL.

The V gene is TRBV27, the J gene TRBJ1-2; a weak D match, TRBD1 (6 bases). This CDR3 spans 14 amino acids. The germline V gene has CDR1 MNHEY and CDR2 SMNVEV (reference sequence). The germline V and J ends were trimmed by 5 bases and 4 bases, with 14 bases remaining between them. The CDR3 DNA reads TGTGCCAGCAGTAACAGGGAAAAAGGCTATGGCTACACCTTC. This encodes CASSNREKGYGYTF.

The chain couples TRBV7-6 to TRBJ1-4; possible D gene TRBD1, 6 bases. V dropped 8 bases and J dropped 8 bases, with 15 bases sitting between them. The germline V gene encodes CDR1 SGHVS and CDR2 FNYEAQ. This CDR3 is built from 13 residues. This CDR3 is CASAPGGREKLFF. The CDR3 DNA reads as TGTGCCAGCGCCCCTGGGGGGCGGGAAAAACTGTTTTTT.

Many counts were recorded for this clonotype. The chain is built from TRBV7-9 and TRBJ1-2, with D perhaps TRBD1 (5 bases). Trimming stripped 1 base from V and 4 bases from J, with 10 bases between. The length of the CDR3 is 14 residues. The germline CDR1 and CDR2 sequences are SEHNR and FQNEAQ (reference sequence). CDR3 in amino acids: CASSLVQDLYGYTF. CDR3 DNA: TGTGCCAGCAGCTTAGTACAGGATCTCTATGGCTACACCTTC.

This rearrangement joins TRBV29-1 to TRBJ2-5; maybe TRBD2 (5 bases). The CDR3 spans 14 residues. Germline loops: CDR1 SQVTM, CDR2 ANQGSEA. With 4 bases removed from V and 3 bases from J, the gap between germline ends came to 15 bases. Here the CDR3 reads CSVAPFTGEETQYF. In nucleotides, the CDR3 is TGCAGCGTTGCGCCTTTCACCGGGGAAGAGACCCAGTACTTC.

The rearrangement joins TRBV2 to TRBJ1-6; 9 bases are shared with TRBD1. V lost 4 bases, J lost 5 bases, and 0 bases stayed unmatched. The CDR3 sequence is 14 residues long. In germline, CDR1 is SNHLY, CDR2 FYNNEI. Here the CDR3 DNA reads TGTGCCAGCAGTGGACAGGGGGATAATTCACCCCTCCACTTT. Translating gives CASSGQGDNSPLHF.

This clonotype has ten or more counts. The rearrangement uses TRBV5-1 and TRBJ2-2; 7 bases align to TRBD1. Germline V gives CDR1 SGHRS, CDR2 YFSETQ. The CDR3 length is 15 residues. The ends lost 3 bases at V and 6 bases at J; junction bases unmatched: 8. This chain's CDR3 is CASSYQGEKAGELFF. CDR3 coding DNA: TGCGCCAGCAGCTATCAGGGGGAAAAAGCCGGGGAGCTGTTTTTT.

The rearrangement uses TRBV4-2 and TRBJ1-6, with unresolved D. V shed 1 base and J shed 2 bases, with 12 bases lying between them. CDR3 length equals 17 residues. The germline gives CDR1 LGHNA, CDR2 YNFKEQ. The CDR3 coding sequence is TGTGCCAGCAGCCAAGGGAACGGTCGGACCTATAATTCACCCCTCCACTTT. Translating it yields CASSQGNGRTYNSPLHF.

V usage is TRBV20-1 and J usage is TRBJ2-6; maybe TRBD2 (5 bases). The CDR3 covers 15 residues. The V end was cut by 5 bases, the J end by 11 bases, with 22 bases between. Germline V gene sequence: CDR1 DFQATT, CDR2 SNEGSKA (reference sequence). The CDR3 loop is CSAPQAGIGSYVLTF. As DNA, the CDR3 is TGCAGTGCTCCCCAAGCCGGGATTGGGTCCTACGTCCTGACTTTC.